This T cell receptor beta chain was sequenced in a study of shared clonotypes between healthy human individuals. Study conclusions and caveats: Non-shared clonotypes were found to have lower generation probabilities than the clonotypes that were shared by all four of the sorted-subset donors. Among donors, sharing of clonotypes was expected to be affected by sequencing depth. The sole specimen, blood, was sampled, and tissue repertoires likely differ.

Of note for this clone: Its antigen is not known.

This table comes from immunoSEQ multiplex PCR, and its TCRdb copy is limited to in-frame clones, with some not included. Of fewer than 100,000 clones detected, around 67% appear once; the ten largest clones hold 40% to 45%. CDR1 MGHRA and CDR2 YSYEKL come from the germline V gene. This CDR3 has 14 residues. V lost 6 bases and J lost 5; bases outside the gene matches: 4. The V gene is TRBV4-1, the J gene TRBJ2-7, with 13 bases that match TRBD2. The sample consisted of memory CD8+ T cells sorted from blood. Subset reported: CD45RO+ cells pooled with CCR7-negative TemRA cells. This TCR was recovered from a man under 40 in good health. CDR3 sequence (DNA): TGCGCCAGCAGTTTTGGACTAGCGGGAGACGAGCAGTACTTC. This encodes CASSFGLAGDEQYF.